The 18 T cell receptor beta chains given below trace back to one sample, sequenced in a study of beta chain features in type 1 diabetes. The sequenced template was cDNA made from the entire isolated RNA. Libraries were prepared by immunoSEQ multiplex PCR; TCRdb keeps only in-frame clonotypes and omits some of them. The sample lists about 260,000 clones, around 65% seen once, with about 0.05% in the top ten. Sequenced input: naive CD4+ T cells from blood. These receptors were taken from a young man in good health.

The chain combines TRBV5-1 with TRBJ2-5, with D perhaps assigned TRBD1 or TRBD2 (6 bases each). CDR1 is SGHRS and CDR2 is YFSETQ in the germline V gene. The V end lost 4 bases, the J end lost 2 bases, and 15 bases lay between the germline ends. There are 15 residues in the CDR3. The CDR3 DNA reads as TGCGCCAGCAGCAAGGACTCGGGGGCTCAAGAGACCCAGTACTTC. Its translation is CASSKDSGAQETQYF. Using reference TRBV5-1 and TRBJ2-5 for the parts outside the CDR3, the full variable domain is KAGVTQTPRYLIKTRGQQVTLSCSPISGHRSVSWYQQTPGQGLQFLFEYFSETQRNKGNFPGRFSGRQFSNSRSEMNVSTLELGDSALYLCASSKDSGAQETQYFGPGTRLLVL.

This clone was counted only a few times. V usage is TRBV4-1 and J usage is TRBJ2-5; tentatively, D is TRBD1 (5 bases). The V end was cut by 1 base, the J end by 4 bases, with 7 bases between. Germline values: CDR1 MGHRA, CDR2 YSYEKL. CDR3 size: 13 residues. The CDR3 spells CASSQGQPETQYF. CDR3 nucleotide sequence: TGCGCCAGCAGCCAAGGACAGCCAGAGACCCAGTACTTC.

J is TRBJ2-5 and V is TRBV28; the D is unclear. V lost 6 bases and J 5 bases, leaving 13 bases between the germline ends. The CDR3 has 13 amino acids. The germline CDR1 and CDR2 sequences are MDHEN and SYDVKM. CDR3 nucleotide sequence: TGTGCCAGCAGCGTTGGGCGGAAGGAGACCCAGTACTTC. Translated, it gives CASSVGRKETQYF.

The CDR3 region is CASSLLADNEQFF. Written as DNA, the CDR3 is TGTGCCAGCTCATTGCTAGCGGACAATGAGCAGTTCTTC. V is TRBV18 and J is TRBJ2-1; 7 bases are shared with TRBD2. In germline, CDR1 is KGHSH, CDR2 LQKENI. CDR3 size: 13 residues. V dropped 5 bases and J dropped 5; count of bases not matched to a gene: 3.

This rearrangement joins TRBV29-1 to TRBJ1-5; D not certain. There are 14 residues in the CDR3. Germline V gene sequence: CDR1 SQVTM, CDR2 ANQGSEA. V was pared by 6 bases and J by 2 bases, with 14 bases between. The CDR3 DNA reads TGCAGCGTCCAAACGCTGGACGGCAATCAGCCCCAGCATTTT. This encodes CSVQTLDGNQPQHF.

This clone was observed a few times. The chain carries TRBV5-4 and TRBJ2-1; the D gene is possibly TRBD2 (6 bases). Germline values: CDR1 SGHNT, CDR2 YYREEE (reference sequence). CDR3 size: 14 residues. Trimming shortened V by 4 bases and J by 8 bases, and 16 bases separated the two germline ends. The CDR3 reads CASSGPSGVDEQFF. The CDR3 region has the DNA TGTGCCAGCAGCGGACCGTCGGGAGTTGATGAGCAGTTCTTC.

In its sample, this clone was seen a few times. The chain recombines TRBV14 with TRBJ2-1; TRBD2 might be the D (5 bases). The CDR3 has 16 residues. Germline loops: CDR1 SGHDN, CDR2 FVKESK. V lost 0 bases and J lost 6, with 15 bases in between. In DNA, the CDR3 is TGTGCCAGCAGCCAAGATCGGCGGGTACCTCTCAATGAGCAGTTCTTC. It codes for CASSQDRRVPLNEQFF.

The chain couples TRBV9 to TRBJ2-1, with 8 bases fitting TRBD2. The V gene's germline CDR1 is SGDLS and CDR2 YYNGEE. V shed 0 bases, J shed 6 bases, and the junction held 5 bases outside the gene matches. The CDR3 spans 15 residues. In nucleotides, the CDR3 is TGTGCCAGCAGCGTAGAGCCGGGAGGGCGCAATGAGCAGTTCTTC. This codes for CASSVEPGGRNEQFF.

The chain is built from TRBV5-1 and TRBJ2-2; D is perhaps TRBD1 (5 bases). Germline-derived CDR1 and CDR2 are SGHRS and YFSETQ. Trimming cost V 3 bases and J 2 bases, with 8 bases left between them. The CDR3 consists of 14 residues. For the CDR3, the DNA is TGCGCCAGCAGCTACCAGGGCAACACCGGGGAGCTGTTTTTT. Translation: CASSYQGNTGELFF.

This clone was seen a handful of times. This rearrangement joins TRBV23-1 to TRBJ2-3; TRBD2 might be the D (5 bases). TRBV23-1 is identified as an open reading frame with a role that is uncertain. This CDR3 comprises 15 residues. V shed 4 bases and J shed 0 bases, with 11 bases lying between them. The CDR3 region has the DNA TGCGCCAGCAGTCGGAGGAGCACTAGCACAGATACGCAGTATTTT. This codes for CASSRRSTSTDTQYF.

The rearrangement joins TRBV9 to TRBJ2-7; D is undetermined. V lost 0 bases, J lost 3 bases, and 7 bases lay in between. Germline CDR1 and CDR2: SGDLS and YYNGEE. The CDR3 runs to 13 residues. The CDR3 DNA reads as TGTGCCAGCAGCGTAGCGGCCAGCTACGAGCAGTACTTC. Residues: CASSVAASYEQYF.

This CDR3 reads CSVEWGSSGGYNEQFF. CDR3 DNA sequence: TGCAGCGTTGAATGGGGATCTAGCGGGGGCTACAATGAGCAGTTCTTC. The chain has TRBV29-1 and TRBJ2-1, with TRBD2 identical over 10 bases. Germline lookup yields CDR1 SQVTM and CDR2 ANQGSEA. V lost 2 bases to trimming and J lost 3 bases; unmatched junction nucleotides: 7. The length of the CDR3 is 16 residues.

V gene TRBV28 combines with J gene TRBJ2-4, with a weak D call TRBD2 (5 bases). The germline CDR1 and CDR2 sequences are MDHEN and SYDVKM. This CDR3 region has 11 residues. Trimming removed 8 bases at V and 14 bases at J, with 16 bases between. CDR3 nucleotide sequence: TGTGCCAGCCGGAGAGGGTCCGTGAAGTACTTC. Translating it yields CASRRGSVKYF. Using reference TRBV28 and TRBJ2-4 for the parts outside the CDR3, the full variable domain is DVKVTQSSRYLVKRTGEKVFLECVQDMDHENMFWYRQDPGLGLRLIYFSYDVKMKEKGDIPEGYSVSREKKERFSLILESASTNQTSMYLCASRRGSVKYFGAGTRLSVL.

The CDR3 spells CAWAGLAYNEQFF. Written as DNA, the CDR3 is TGTGCCTGGGCGGGACTAGCCTACAATGAGCAGTTCTTC. The gene calls are TRBV30 and TRBJ2-1, with 8 positions matching TRBD2. Per germline, CDR1 GTSNPN and CDR2 SVGIG (reference sequence). The V segment lost 5 bases and the J segment 2 bases; nucleotides outside the gene matches: 2. The CDR3 is 13 amino acids.

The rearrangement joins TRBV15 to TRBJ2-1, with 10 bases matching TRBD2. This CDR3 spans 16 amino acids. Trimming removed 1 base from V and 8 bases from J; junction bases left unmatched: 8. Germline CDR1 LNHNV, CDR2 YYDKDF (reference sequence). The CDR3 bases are TGTGCCACCAGCAGAGGGGCTAGCGGGAGTATCGATGAGCAGTTCTTC. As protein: CATSRGASGSIDEQFF.

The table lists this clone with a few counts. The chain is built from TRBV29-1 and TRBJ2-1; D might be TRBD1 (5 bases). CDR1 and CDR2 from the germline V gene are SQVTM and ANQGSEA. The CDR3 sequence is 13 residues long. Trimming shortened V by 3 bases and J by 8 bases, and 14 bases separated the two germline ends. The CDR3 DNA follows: TGCAGCGTTGATCCCATCAGGGCGGATGAGCAGTTCTTC. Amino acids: CSVDPIRADEQFF.

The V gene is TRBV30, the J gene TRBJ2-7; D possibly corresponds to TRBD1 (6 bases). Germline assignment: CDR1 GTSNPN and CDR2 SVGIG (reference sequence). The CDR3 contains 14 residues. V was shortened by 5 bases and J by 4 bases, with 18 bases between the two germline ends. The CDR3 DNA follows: TGTGCCTGGGCCCTGATATTAACAGGGTACGAGCAGTACTTC. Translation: CAWALILTGYEQYF.

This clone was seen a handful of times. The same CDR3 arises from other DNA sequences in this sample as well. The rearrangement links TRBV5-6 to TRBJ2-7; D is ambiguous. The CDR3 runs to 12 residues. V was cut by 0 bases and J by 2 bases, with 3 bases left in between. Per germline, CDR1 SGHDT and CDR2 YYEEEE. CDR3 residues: CASSLATYEQYF. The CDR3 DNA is TGTGCCAGCAGCTTGGCTACCTACGAGCAGTACTTC.